The 11 T cell receptor beta chains below all came from one sample that was sequenced in a study of T cell repertoires in cytomegalovirus infection. Each CDR3 protein is one row after TCRdb ran MiXCR on the reads. Of approximately 910,000 distinct CDR3 sequences listed, approximately 32% are singletons. What these receptors recognize is not known. The sequences come from cultured CD8+ T cells from PBMCs, collected from culture after CMV antigen stimulation. Source of these receptors: a human donor in good health (CMV status not recorded). Some clones in this sample may be carry-over from other donors' samples.

This clonotype occurred many times. The chain couples TRBV7-6 to TRBJ2-5; 9 bases align to TRBD2. CDR1 and CDR2 (germline): SGHVS, FNYEAQ. This CDR3 contains 15 residues. Trimming removed 5 bases from V and 2 bases from J; junction bases left unmatched: 6. The chain's CDR3 is CASSPQRGAQETQYF. In DNA form, the CDR3 reads TGTGCCAGCAGCCCTCAGCGGGGGGCACAAGAGACCCAGTACTTC.

The gene calls are TRBV12-3 or TRBV12-4 and TRBJ2-7, with a weak D call TRBD1 (5 bases). This CDR3 region has 13 residues. V lost 6 bases to trimming and J lost 2 bases, with 11 bases between them. The CDR3 region is CASSVGQAYEQYF. The CDR3, as DNA: TGTGCCAGCAGCGTGGGGCAGGCCTACGAGCAGTACTTC.

This clonotype has a single count. The missing conserved phenylalanine or tryptophan at the end of this CDR3 makes a read error likely. V is TRBV7-6 and J is TRBJ2-7; D gene ambiguous. This CDR3 region has 12 residues. V lost 2 bases to trimming and J lost 5 bases, with 7 bases between them. From germline, CDR1 is SGHVS and CDR2 FNYEAQ. The CDR3 DNA sequence: TGTGCCAGCAGCTTACTGATGGACGAGCAGTACATC. It specifies CASSLLMDEQYI.

A few counts support this clonotype. The V gene is TRBV19, the J gene TRBJ1-2, with 9 nucleotides matching TRBD1. The CDR3 totals 13 residues. Germline V gene sequence: CDR1 LNHDA, CDR2 SQIVND (reference sequence). Losses at the gene ends were 8 bases for V and 4 bases for J; bases not matched to a gene: 5. The CDR3 nucleotides are TGTGCCAGTGCACCGGGACAGGGCTATGGCTACACCTTC. It is translated as CASAPGQGYGYTF.

Note on this clonotype: Given a much more abundant clone one base away, this may be a read error. The V call is TRBV12-3 or TRBV12-4, the J call TRBJ1-5, with D unresolved. There are 13 residues in the CDR3. V gave up 6 bases and J gave up 2 bases, with 8 bases separating them. The CDR3 loop reads CASSPVGNQPQHF. The CDR3 DNA follows: TGTGCCAGCAGCCCCGTGGGCAATCAGCCCCAGCATTTT.

The chain combines TRBV3-1 with TRBJ1-2, with D possibly being TRBD1 (5 bases). CDR1 LGHDT and CDR2 YNNKEL come from the germline V gene (reference sequence). The CDR3 consists of 14 residues. Trimming took off 1 base at V and 4 bases at J, with 10 bases between the two ends. In DNA, the CDR3 is TGTGCCAGCAGCCAAGGGGAACAGGTCTATGGCTACACCTTC. Its translation: CASSQGEQVYGYTF.

V is TRBV20-1 and J is TRBJ1-2, with no clear D. This CDR3 region has 12 residues. Germline CDR1 and CDR2: DFQATT and SNEGSKA (reference sequence). The germline V and J ends were trimmed by 3 bases and 5 bases, with 10 bases remaining between them. This CDR3 reads CSASPVAYGYTF. The CDR3 region has the DNA TGCAGTGCTAGTCCAGTAGCTTATGGCTACACCTTC.

J is TRBJ2-7 and V is TRBV5-6; TRBD2 might be the D (6 bases). Germline loops: CDR1 SGHDT, CDR2 YYEEEE. CDR3 length: 14 residues. V lost 5 bases, J lost 1 base, and 13 bases lay in between. The CDR3 protein is CASRTMGGSYEQYF. Written as DNA, the CDR3 is TGTGCCAGCAGAACAATGGGGGGATCCTACGAGCAGTACTTC.

In its sample, this clonotype was seen many times. Here the CDR3 reads CASSLLSNRVAYGYTF. In nucleotides, the CDR3 is TGTGCCAGCAGCTTACTATCAAACAGGGTTGCCTATGGCTACACCTTC. This chain uses TRBV7-2 with TRBJ1-2, with a weak D call TRBD1 (6 bases). The V gene lost 2 bases and the J gene lost 4 bases, with 17 bases spanning the gap. CDR1 SGHTA and CDR2 FQGNSA come from the germline V gene. This CDR3 spans 16 amino acids.

Many counts were recorded for this clonotype. The J gene is TRBJ2-7, the V gene TRBV7-6; perhaps TRBD2 as D (5 bases). V was trimmed by 8 bases and J by 6 bases, leaving 17 bases between them. Looked up from germline, CDR1 is SGHVS and CDR2 is FNYEAQ. CDR3 size: 13 residues. The CDR3 coding sequence is TGTGCCAGCTCCGAGGGCCTAAGGGTCGAGCAGTACTTC. It specifies CASSEGLRVEQYF. The entire variable domain, with the rest obtained from reference TRBV7-6 and TRBJ2-7, is as follows: GAGVSQSPRYKVTKRGQDVALRCDPISGHVSLYWYRQALGQGPEFLTYFNYEAQQDKSGLPNDRFSAERPEGSISTLTIQRTEQRDSAMYRCASSEGLRVEQYFGPGTRLTVT.

The rearrangement uses TRBV20-1 and TRBJ2-7, with TRBD2 identical over 10 bases. Germline V gene sequence: CDR1 DFQATT, CDR2 SNEGSKA (reference sequence). This CDR3 spans 12 amino acids. V shed 4 bases, J shed 3 bases, and the junction held 0 bases outside the gene matches. The CDR3 DNA reads TGCAGTGCTACTAGCGGGGGCTACGAGCAGTACGTC. This codes for CSATSGGYEQYV.